The entry below describes one T cell receptor beta chain. Its antigen is not yet known. No much larger clone exists at a distance of one base, and base qualities are not known. These data come from a study of blood T cell repertoires in COVID-19 (dated by TCRdb to 2018 to 2021). For the study in its entirety: Samples covering the acute and convalescent phases of COVID-19 were provided by collaborators in the United States, Italy and Spain. The prospective study material was composed of cDNA or gDNA derived from T cells, B-cell-depleted T cells, or PBMCs. Deeply sampled blood TCRbeta repertoires from subjects exposed to, actively infected with, or recovered from COVID-19 were included in the dataset. The repertoires were made available in a free public database intended to serve as a resource for research on the immune response to SARS-CoV-2. The samples were drawn from the first 160 participants of the ongoing ImmuneRACE study and from some 1,300 subjects provided by 6 global collaborators. Nearly every sample came with metadata listing a de-identified subject ID, COVID-19 status, age in years and sex. Where available, HLA class I and class II types were taken from metadata supplied by the sample provider and were not determined by assay-based typing.

Whole blood was collected in K2EDTA tubes by collaborating institutions according to the institutions' own protocols. Collaborator samples were shipped for TCRbeta analysis as frozen whole blood, isolated PBMCs, or DNA extracted from either sample type. Study-wide findings and limitations: How much clinical and demographic metadata was included differed by source and by participant, and the metadata was provided uncurated.

The immunoSEQ Assay, a bias-controlled multiplex PCR, was used to amplify TCRbeta CDR3 regions from genomic DNA. The study's own analysis went as follows. The number of nucleated cells in each sample was estimated from the amplification of reference gene primers within the assay. To quantify the absolute abundance of each unique TCRbeta CDR3 rearrangement, sequence reads were collapsed and filtered. Productive Simpson clonality was computed per sample as the square root of Simpson's diversity index over productive rearrangements. TCRdb provides this immuneACCESS table in a form limited to in-frame rearrangements. Some clones are lacking; in checked studies, under half of them reflect an unresolved V gene, and why the rest are absent is not known. The V and J calls and clone size come from that table; D and trimming were worked out from the DNA. In all, the sample holds about 310,000 clones, and roughly 84% of those were seen once. The ten largest clones capture 1% of the sample.

From cysteine to phenylalanine, the CDR3 is 15 amino acids long. Of all the DNA, just the CDR3 is kept, 45 bases in frame from base 1. V is reduced by 2 bases and J by 5 bases, leaving a spacing of 12 bases between them. The germline V gene (reference sequence) supplies CDR1 LGHDT and CDR2 YNNKEL. The receptor chain draws on TRBV3-1 (or the pseudogene TRBV3-2) and TRBJ2-2, with the D gene not confidently named. This clonotype was sampled from a man aged 50 to 60 with active or convalescent COVID-19. The material sequenced was peripheral blood. The CDR3 region reads CASSQRAEVTGELFF. The DNA sequence is given as TGTGCCAGCAGCCAACGAGCCGAAGTGACCGGGGAGCTGTTTTTT.